Listed here are 9 T cell receptor beta chains from one sample, sequenced in a study of T cells after yellow fever vaccination. One entry per CDR3 protein results from TCRdb running MiXCR on the 5' RACE reads. The table has 200,000 or so distinct CDR3 sequences, approximately 6.7% seen once. The material was CD4+ T cells sorted from PBMCs, obtained on the day of the yellow fever booster vaccination. Receptors were obtained from a man aged 30-40 years who received the YFV17D yellow fever vaccine.

This clonotype was counted at least ten times. This chain uses TRBV3-1 with TRBJ2-1; the D gene is possibly TRBD2 (5 bases). V was pared by 4 bases and J by 6 bases, with 16 bases between. Germline CDR1 LGHDT, CDR2 YNNKEL (reference sequence). CDR3 length: 15 residues. CDR3 bases: TGTGCCAGCAGCCCCGATACCCGAGGGTCCAATGAGCAGTTCTTC. Its translation is CASSPDTRGSNEQFF.

This clonotype has just one count. Since a much larger clone is just one base distant, this may be a read error. The CDR3: CAGSSDRDTEAFF. The CDR3 DNA follows: TGTGCCGGCAGTTCGGACAGAGACACTGAAGCTTTCTTT. The chain links TRBV5-5 to TRBJ1-1; weak D call: TRBD1 (6 bases). CDR3 length equals 13 residues. Per the germline V gene, CDR1 is SGHKS and CDR2 is YYEKEE (reference sequence).

This clonotype was counted at least ten times. This rearrangement joins TRBV5-1 to TRBJ2-7; 7 positions agree with TRBD1. Germline V gene sequence: CDR1 SGHRS, CDR2 YFSETQ. V shed 1 base and J 3 bases; nucleotides not matched to a gene: 7. The CDR3 totals 15 residues. The CDR3 loop is CASSLSPDRNYEQYF. CDR3 DNA: TGCGCCAGCAGCTTGAGTCCGGACAGGAACTACGAGCAGTACTTC.

This clonotype was observed at least ten times. The chain combines TRBV12-3 or TRBV12-4 with TRBJ2-1; D is unclear. This CDR3 has 14 residues. Trimming removed 1 base from V and 11 bases from J, with 15 bases in between. Here the CDR3 reads CASSLGSRNHQQFF. CDR3 nucleotide sequence: TGTGCCAGCAGTTTAGGCTCTAGAAACCATCAGCAGTTCTTC.

There are many counts of this clonotype. V is TRBV12-3 or TRBV12-4 and J is TRBJ1-5; D uncertain. V was shortened by 2 bases and J by 2 bases, with 4 bases between the two germline ends. This CDR3 spans 13 amino acids. In DNA, the CDR3 is TGTGCCAGCAGTTTAAATGGCAATCAGCCCCAGCATTTT. Translated: CASSLNGNQPQHF.

At least ten counts were recorded for this clonotype. The chain has TRBV6-2 or TRBV6-3 and TRBJ2-7; a weak D match, TRBD1 (5 bases). The germline CDR1 and CDR2 sequences are MNHEY and SVGEGT. This CDR3 has 14 amino acids. Trimming removed 6 bases from V and 2 bases from J, with 14 bases in between. The CDR3 nucleotides read TGTGCCAGCAGCCGAGGCCTGGGGCCCTACGAGCAGTACTTC. It specifies CASSRGLGPYEQYF.

This clonotype occurred many times. As DNA, the CDR3 is TGTGCCAGCAGTCCAGTGACAGGGCCGATCTATGGCTACACCTTC. Amino acid sequence: CASSPVTGPIYGYTF. The V call is TRBV7-2, the J call TRBJ1-2; 7 bases line up with TRBD1. The CDR3 is made up of 15 amino acids. The germline V gene encodes CDR1 SGHTA and CDR2 FQGNSA. V dropped 6 bases and J dropped 4; count of bases not matched to a gene: 11.

This clonotype was found a few times. V is TRBV7-7 and J is TRBJ2-5; possible D gene TRBD1, 7 bases. Germline lookup yields CDR1 SSHAT and CDR2 FNYEAQ (reference sequence). This CDR3 has 15 amino acids. V lost 1 base, J lost 5 bases, and 14 bases lay in between. CDR3 nucleotides: TGTGCCAGCAGCTTAGAGCCAGGGGGGTGGGAGACCCAGTACTTC. It specifies CASSLEPGGWETQYF.

In its sample, this clonotype was seen a few times. The V and J genes are TRBV20-1 and TRBJ1-5; the match to TRBD1 covers 7 bases. Germline-derived CDR1 and CDR2 are DFQATT and SNEGSKA (reference sequence). Germline trimming cut 0 bases from V and 9 bases from J; bases unmatched to any gene: 8. The CDR3 sequence is 14 residues long. This CDR3 reads CSARDPWAGGPQHF. The CDR3 DNA is TGCAGTGCTAGAGATCCCTGGGCAGGGGGGCCCCAGCATTTT.